This T cell receptor (beta chain) was retrieved from a study of T cell repertoires in cytomegalovirus infection. Across the study: Recently described HLA-C-restricted plus well-studied HLA-B-restricted CMV epitopes were used. An indication of both CMV infection and matching HLA type came from public TCR beta signatures.

V shed 1 base and J shed 0 bases, with 12 bases lying between them. Per germline, CDR1 SGHAT and CDR2 FQNNGV. The CDR3 consists of 16 residues. TCRdb passed the reads through MiXCR, listing each CDR3 protein once. The sample has approximately 340,000 distinct CDR3 sequences, under 35% seen once. General study results and limits: Within the response measured ex vivo, HLA-C-restricted CMV-specific TCR beta clonotypes were dominant. The cumulative frequency of public TCR beta families distinguished individuals who carried CMV together with the relevant HLA.

Worth noting for this clonotype: Its antigen is still unknown.

V usage is TRBV11-2 and J usage is TRBJ2-5; weak D call: TRBD2 (6 bases). The source is a human donor in good health (CMV status not recorded). Some clones in this sample may be carry-over from other donors' samples. This sample comprised cultured PBMCs, obtained from culture after CMV antigen stimulation. The CDR3 is CASSLVTVADQETQYF. The CDR3 DNA reads as TGTGCCAGCAGCTTAGTCACTGTAGCGGACCAAGAGACCCAGTACTTC. Complete variable domain (other parts from reference TRBV11-2 and TRBJ2-5): EAGVAQSPRYKIIEKRQSVAFWCNPISGHATLYWYQQILGQGPKLLIQFQNNGVVDDSQLPKDRFSAERLKGVDSTLKIQPAKLEDSAVYLCASSLVTVADQETQYFGPGTRLLVL.